Listed below are T cell receptor beta chains from one sample, sequenced in a study of graft-versus-host responses after intestinal transplantation. Assay used: immunoSEQ multiplex PCR; TCRdb lists only in-frame clones, some missing. The table includes around 90,000 clones, roughly 91% detected once. No antigen has been identified for these receptors. The specimen comprised unstimulated CD8+ T cells sorted from spleen or lymph node cells, sampled before intestinal transplant. All receptors come from a human donor who received an intestinal transplant. The CDR3 runs from the conserved cysteine through the conserved F or W. Fields, in order: CDR3 length, D gene, V gene, J gene, clone size, CDR3 DNA, CDR3 protein. The D gene is left open where the match is weak. Size is stated for part of the rows, as once, few or many counts, or as a class when the clone is expanded.

cdr3_length: 12; d_call: .; v_call: TRBV19; j_call: TRBJ2-1; clone_size: once; cdr3_nt: TGTGCCAGTAGTATTCCCGCAGATGAGCAGTTCTTC; cdr3_aa: CASSIPADEQFF
cdr3_length: 15; d_call: .; v_call: TRBV30; j_call: TRBJ2-7; clone_size: .; cdr3_nt: TGTGCCTGGAGTGGCAACAGCCTGGCCCCCTACGAGCAGTACTTC; cdr3_aa: CAWSGNSLAPYEQYF
cdr3_length: 18; d_call: TRBD2; v_call: TRBV4-1; j_call: TRBJ2-4; clone_size: .; cdr3_nt: TGCGCCAGCAGCCAAGTCGAGGTTAGCGGGAGTCGGAAAAACATTCAGTACTTC; cdr3_aa: CASSQVEVSGSRKNIQYF
cdr3_length: 14; d_call: .; v_call: TRBV7-9; j_call: TRBJ2-3; clone_size: .; cdr3_nt: TGTGCCAGCAGCTTAGTAGCGTTCACAGATACGCAGTATTTT; cdr3_aa: CASSLVAFTDTQYF
cdr3_length: 15; d_call: .; v_call: TRBV4-2; j_call: TRBJ1-6; clone_size: .; cdr3_nt: TGTGCCAGCAGCCAAACAGGGTTAGAGAATTCACCCCTCCACTTT; cdr3_aa: CASSQTGLENSPLHF
cdr3_length: 13; d_call: .; v_call: TRBV19; j_call: TRBJ2-2; clone_size: few; cdr3_nt: TGTGCCAGTAGTATCGGGAACACCGGGGAGCTGTTTTTT; cdr3_aa: CASSIGNTGELFF
cdr3_length: 14; d_call: .; v_call: TRBV13; j_call: TRBJ2-7; clone_size: .; cdr3_nt: TGTGCCAGCAGCTTAGGACCACTAGCTTACGAGCAGTACTTC; cdr3_aa: CASSLGPLAYEQYF
cdr3_length: 15; d_call: .; v_call: TRBV19; j_call: TRBJ2-6; clone_size: .; cdr3_nt: TGTGCCAGTAGTATTGCGGGGTTCGGGGCCAACGTCCTGACTTTC; cdr3_aa: CASSIAGFGANVLTF
cdr3_length: 16; d_call: .; v_call: TRBV4-2; j_call: TRBJ1-3; clone_size: once; cdr3_nt: TGTGCCAGCAGCCAAGATTTGGCAGGGTCTGGAAACACCATATATTTT; cdr3_aa: CASSQDLAGSGNTIYF
cdr3_length: 15; d_call: .; v_call: TRBV27; j_call: TRBJ2-7; clone_size: .; cdr3_nt: TGTGCCAGCAGTTTATCAGGCGGGGTGGCCTACGAGCAGTACTTC; cdr3_aa: CASSLSGGVAYEQYF
cdr3_length: 13; d_call: .; v_call: TRBV30; j_call: TRBJ1-2; clone_size: .; cdr3_nt: TGTGCCTGGAGTAGCGACTACAGGGAAGGCTACACCTTC; cdr3_aa: CAWSSDYREGYTF
cdr3_length: 14; d_call: .; v_call: TRBV6-5; j_call: TRBJ1-2; clone_size: .; cdr3_nt: TGTGCCAGCAGTTACAACAGTCCTGTCTATGGCTACACCTTC; cdr3_aa: CASSYNSPVYGYTF
cdr3_length: 14; d_call: .; v_call: TRBV5-1; j_call: TRBJ2-1; clone_size: .; cdr3_nt: TGCGCCAGCAGCTTAGCGGTAGCGGAAGGTGAGCAGTTCTTC; cdr3_aa: CASSLAVAEGEQFF
cdr3_length: 14; d_call: .; v_call: TRBV13; j_call: TRBJ2-7; clone_size: .; cdr3_nt: TGTGCCAGCAGCTTATCAAGGGGCTACTACGAGCAGTACTTC; cdr3_aa: CASSLSRGYYEQYF
cdr3_length: 15; d_call: .; v_call: TRBV25-1; j_call: TRBJ2-7; clone_size: .; cdr3_nt: TGTGCCAGCAGTGAATTGGGGTCAGGGCCCTACGAGCAGTACTTC; cdr3_aa: CASSELGSGPYEQYF
cdr3_length: 16; d_call: .; v_call: TRBV9; j_call: TRBJ2-3; clone_size: .; cdr3_nt: TGTGCCAGCAGCCCCACGGTCCTTCTAGGGGTAAATACGCAGTATTTT; cdr3_aa: CASSPTVLLGVNTQYF